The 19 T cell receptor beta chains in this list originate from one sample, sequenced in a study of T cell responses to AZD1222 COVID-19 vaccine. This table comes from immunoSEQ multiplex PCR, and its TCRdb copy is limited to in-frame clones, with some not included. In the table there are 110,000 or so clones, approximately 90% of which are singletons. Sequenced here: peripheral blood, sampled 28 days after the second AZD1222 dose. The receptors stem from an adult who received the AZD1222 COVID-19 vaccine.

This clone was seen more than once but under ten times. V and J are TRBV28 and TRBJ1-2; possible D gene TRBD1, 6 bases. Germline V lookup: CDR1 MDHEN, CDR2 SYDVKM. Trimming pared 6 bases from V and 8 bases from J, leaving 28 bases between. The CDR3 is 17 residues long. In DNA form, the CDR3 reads TGTGCCAGCAGACGAAATGTGGGGGCCCTGGGTAGAGTGGGCTACACCTTC. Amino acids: CASRRNVGALGRVGYTF.

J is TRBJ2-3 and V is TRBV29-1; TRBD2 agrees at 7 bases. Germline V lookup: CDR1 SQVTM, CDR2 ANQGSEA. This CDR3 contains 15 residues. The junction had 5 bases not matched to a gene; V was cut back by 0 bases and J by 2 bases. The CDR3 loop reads CSVEELAEFTDTQYF. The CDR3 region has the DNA TGCAGCGTTGAAGAGCTAGCGGAGTTCACAGATACGCAGTATTTT.

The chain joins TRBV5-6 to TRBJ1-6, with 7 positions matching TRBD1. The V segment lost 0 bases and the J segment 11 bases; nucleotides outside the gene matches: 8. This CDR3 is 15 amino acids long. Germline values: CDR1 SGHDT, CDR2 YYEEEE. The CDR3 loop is CASSLGDSLSPPLHF. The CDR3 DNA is TGTGCCAGCAGCTTGGGGGACAGCCTCTCTCCACCCCTCCACTTT.

Written as DNA, the CDR3 is TGTGCCAGCAGCCGTGAAGCGGGGGGGCTTTTCCCCGAGCAGTTCTTC. This codes for CASSREAGGLFPEQFF. The V call is TRBV7-2, the J call TRBJ2-1, with 10 bases identical to TRBD2. Unmatched junction bases numbered 14, after V lost 5 bases and J lost 10 bases. Germline assignment: CDR1 SGHTA and CDR2 FQGNSA. CDR3 size: 16 residues.

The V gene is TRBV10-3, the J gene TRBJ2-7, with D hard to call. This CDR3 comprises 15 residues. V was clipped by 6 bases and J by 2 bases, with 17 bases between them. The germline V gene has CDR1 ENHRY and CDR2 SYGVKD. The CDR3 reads CAISPSSAPTYEQYF. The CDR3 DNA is TGTGCCATCAGCCCCTCCTCGGCCCCAACCTACGAGCAGTACTTC.

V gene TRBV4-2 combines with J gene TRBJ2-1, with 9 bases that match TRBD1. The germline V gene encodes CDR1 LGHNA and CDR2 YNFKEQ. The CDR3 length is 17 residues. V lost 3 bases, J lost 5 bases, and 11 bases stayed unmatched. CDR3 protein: CASSHKGGDRAHNEQFF. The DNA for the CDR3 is TGTGCCAGCAGCCATAAGGGGGGGGACAGGGCCCACAATGAGCAGTTCTTC.

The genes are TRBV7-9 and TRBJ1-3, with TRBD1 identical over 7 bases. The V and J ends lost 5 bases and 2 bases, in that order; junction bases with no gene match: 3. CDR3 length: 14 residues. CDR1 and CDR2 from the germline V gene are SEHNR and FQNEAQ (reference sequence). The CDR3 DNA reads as TGTGCCAGCAGCAGAGACAGGGCTGGAAACACCATATATTTT. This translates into CASSRDRAGNTIYF.

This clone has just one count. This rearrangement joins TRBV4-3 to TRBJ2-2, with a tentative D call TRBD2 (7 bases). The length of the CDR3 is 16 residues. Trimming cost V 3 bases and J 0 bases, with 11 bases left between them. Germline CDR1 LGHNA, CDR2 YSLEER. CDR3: CASSHGGGSNTGELFF. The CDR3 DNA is TGCGCCAGCAGCCATGGCGGGGGCTCGAACACCGGGGAGCTGTTTTTT.

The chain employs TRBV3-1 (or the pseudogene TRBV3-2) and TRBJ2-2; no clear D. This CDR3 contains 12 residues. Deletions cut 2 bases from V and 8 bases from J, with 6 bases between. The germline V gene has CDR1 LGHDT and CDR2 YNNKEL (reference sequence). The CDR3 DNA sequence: TGTGCCAGCAGCCAATCAGCGGGGGAGCTGTTTTTT. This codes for CASSQSAGELFF.

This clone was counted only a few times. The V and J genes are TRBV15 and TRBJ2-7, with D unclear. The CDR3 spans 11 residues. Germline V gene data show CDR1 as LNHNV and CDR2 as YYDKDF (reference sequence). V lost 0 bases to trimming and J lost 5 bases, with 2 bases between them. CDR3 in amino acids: CATSRDDEQYF. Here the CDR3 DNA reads TGTGCCACCAGCAGAGACGACGAGCAGTACTTC.

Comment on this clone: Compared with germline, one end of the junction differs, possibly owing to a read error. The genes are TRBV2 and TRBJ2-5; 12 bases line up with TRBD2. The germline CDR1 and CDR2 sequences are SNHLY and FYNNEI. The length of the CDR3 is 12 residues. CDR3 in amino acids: CASRATSGGLNF. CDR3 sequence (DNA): TGTGCCAGCAGGGCAACTAGCGGGGGGCTAAACTTC.

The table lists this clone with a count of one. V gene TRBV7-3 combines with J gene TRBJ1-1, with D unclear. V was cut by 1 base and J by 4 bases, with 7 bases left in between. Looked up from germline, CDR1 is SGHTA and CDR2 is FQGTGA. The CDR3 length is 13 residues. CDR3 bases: TGTGCCAGCAGCTTAATGGGGATCACTGAAGCTTTCTTT. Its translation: CASSLMGITEAFF.

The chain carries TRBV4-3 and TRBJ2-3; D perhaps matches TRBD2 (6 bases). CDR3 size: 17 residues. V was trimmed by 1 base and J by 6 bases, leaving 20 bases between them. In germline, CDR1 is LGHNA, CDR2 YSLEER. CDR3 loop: CASSQGGDWSWRDTQYF. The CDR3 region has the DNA TGCGCCAGCAGCCAAGGAGGGGACTGGTCTTGGCGGGATACGCAGTATTTT.

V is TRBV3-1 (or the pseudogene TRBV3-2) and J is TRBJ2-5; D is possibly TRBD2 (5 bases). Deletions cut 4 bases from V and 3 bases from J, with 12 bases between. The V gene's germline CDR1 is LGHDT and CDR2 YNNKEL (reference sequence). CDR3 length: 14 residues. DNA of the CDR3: TGTGCCAGCAGCCCTCCGGGGTTGGAAGAGACCCAGTACTTC. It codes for CASSPPGLEETQYF.

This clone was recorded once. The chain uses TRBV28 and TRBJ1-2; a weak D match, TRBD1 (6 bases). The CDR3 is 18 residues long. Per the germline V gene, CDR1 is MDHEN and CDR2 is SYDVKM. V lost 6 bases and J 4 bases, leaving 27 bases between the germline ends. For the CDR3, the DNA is TGTGCCAGCAGCTTAGGAGGGGGTTTAGATGCGGACCGCTATGGCTACACCTTC. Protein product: CASSLGGGLDADRYGYTF.

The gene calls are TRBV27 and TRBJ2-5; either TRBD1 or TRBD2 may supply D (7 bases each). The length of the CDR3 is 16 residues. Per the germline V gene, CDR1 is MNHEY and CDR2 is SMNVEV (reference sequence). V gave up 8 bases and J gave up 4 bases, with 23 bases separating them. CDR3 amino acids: CASRFRWGGGSETQYF. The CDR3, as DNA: TGTGCCAGCCGCTTTCGCTGGGGAGGGGGCTCAGAGACCCAGTACTTC.

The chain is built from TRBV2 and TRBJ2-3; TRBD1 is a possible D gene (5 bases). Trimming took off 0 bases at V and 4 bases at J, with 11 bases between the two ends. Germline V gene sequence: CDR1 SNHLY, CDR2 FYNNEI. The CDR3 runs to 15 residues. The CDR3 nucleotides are TGTGCCAGCAGTGAAGCGCCCTTAGGGGCAGATACGCAGTATTTT. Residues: CASSEAPLGADTQYF.

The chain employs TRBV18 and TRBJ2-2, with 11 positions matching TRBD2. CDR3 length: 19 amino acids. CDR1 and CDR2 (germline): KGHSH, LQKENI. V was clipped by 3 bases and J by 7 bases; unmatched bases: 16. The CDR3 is CASSPAQPGLAVLSGELFF. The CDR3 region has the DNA TGTGCCAGCTCACCTGCTCAACCGGGACTAGCGGTACTTAGCGGGGAGCTGTTTTTT.

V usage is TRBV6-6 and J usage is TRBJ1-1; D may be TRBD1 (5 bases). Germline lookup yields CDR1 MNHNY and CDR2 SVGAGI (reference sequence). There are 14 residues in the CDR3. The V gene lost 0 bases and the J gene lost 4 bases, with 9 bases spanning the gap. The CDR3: CASSYSGAGTEAFF. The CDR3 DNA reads TGTGCCAGCAGTTACTCAGGGGCTGGCACTGAAGCTTTCTTT.